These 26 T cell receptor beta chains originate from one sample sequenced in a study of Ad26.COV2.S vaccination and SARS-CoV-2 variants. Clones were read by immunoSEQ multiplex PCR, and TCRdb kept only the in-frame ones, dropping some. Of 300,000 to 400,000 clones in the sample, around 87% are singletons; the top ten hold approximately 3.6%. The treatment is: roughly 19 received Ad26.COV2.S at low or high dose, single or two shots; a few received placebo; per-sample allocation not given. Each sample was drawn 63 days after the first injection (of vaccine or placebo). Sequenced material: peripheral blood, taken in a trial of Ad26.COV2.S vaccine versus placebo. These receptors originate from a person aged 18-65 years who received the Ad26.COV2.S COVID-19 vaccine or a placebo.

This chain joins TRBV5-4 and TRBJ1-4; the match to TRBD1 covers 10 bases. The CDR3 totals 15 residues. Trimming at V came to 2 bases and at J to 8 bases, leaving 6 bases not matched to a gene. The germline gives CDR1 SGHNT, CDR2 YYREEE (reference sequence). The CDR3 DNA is TGTGCCAGCAGCTTAGGTGGGACAGGGGTCGAAAAACTGTTTTTT. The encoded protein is CASSLGGTGVEKLFF.

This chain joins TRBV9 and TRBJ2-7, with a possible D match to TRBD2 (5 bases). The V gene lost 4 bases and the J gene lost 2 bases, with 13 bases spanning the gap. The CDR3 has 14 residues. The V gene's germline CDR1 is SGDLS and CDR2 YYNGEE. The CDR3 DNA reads TGTGCCAGCAGCCCGCGCCGGGGAACCTACGAGCAGTACTTC. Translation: CASSPRRGTYEQYF.

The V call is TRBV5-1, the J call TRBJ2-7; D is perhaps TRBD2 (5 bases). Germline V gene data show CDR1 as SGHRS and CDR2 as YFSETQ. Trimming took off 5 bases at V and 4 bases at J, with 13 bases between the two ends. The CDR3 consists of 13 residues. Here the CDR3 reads CASRAGLGYEQYF. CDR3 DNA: TGCGCCAGCAGGGCAGGACTTGGATACGAGCAGTACTTC.

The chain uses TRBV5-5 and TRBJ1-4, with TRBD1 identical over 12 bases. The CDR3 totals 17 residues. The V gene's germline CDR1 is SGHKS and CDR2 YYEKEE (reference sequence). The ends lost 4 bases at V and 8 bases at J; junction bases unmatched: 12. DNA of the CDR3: TGTGCCAGCAGCCAGGGACAGGGGGCGCTTATCGGGGAAAAACTGTTTTTT. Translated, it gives CASSQGQGALIGEKLFF.

The CDR3: CATSFDRGITEAFF. DNA for the CDR3: TGTGCCACCAGCTTCGACAGGGGGATCACTGAAGCTTTCTTT. The genes are TRBV15 and TRBJ1-1; 9 bases map to TRBD1. This CDR3 is 14 amino acids long. CDR1 LNHNV and CDR2 YYDKDF come from the germline V gene (reference sequence). V lost 5 bases and J lost 4; bases outside the gene matches: 5.

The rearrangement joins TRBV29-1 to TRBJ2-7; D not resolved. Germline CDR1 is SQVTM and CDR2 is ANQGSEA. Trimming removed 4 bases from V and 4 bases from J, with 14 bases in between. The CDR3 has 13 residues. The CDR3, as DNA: TGCAGCGTTGTCTCGCAGTTAAGGTACGAGCAGTACTTC. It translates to CSVVSQLRYEQYF.

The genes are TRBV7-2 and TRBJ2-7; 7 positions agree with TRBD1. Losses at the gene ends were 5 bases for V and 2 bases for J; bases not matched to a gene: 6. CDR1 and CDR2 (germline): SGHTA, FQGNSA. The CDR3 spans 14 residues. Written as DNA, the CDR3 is TGTGCCAGCAGCGCCCGACAGGGCCCCTACGAGCAGTACTTC. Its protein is CASSARQGPYEQYF.

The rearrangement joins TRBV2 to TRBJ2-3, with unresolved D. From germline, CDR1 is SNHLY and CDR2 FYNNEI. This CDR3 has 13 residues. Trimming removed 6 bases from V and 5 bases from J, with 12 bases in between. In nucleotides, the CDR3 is TGTGCCAGCAGAGCCCGCCTAGGAGATACGCAGTATTTT. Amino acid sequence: CASRARLGDTQYF. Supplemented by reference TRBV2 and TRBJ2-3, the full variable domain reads EPEVTQTPSHQVTQMGQEVILRCVPISNHLYFYWYRQILGQKVEFLVSFYNNEISEKSEIFDDQFSVERPDGSNFTLKIRSTKLEDSAMYFCASRARLGDTQYFGPGTRLTVL.

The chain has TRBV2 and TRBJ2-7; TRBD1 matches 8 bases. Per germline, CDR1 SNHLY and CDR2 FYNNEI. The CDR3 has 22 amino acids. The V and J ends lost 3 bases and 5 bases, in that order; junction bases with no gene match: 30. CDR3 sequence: CASSDRNIGQGRGTRPLNEQYF. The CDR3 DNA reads TGTGCCAGCAGTGATAGGAACATTGGACAGGGAAGGGGGACCCGACCGTTGAACGAGCAGTACTTC.

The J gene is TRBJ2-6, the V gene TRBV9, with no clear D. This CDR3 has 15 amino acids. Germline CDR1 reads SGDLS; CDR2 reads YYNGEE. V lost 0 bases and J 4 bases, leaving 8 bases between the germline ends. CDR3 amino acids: CASSVAGSGANVLTF. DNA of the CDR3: TGTGCCAGCAGCGTAGCTGGGTCCGGGGCCAACGTCCTGACTTTC.

The CDR3 here is CASSHPGQGAYEQYF. For the CDR3, the DNA is TGTGCCAGCAGCCACCCGGGACAGGGGGCCTACGAGCAGTACTTC. The rearrangement joins TRBV7-3 to TRBJ2-7; 11 bases line up with TRBD1. Germline V lookup: CDR1 SGHTA, CDR2 FQGTGA. The V segment lost 5 bases and the J segment 2 bases; nucleotides outside the gene matches: 5. The CDR3 is 15 amino acids.

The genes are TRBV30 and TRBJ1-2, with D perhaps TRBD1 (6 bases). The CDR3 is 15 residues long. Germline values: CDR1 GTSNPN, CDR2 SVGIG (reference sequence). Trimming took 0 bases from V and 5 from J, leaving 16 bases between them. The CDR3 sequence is CAWSVGGAVEYGYTF. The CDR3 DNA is TGTGCCTGGAGTGTAGGGGGGGCGGTAGAGTATGGCTACACCTTC.

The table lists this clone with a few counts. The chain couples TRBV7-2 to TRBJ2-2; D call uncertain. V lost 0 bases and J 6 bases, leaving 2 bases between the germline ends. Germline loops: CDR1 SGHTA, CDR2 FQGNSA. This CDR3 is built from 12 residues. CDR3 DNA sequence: TGTGCCAGCAGCTTAGCGGCCGGGGAGCTGTTTTTT. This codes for CASSLAAGELFF.

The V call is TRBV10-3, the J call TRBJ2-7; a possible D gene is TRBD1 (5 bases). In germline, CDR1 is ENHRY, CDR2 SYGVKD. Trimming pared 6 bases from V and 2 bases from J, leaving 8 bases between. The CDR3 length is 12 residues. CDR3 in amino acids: CAIRTVAYEQYF. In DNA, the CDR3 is TGTGCCATCAGGACAGTGGCCTACGAGCAGTACTTC.

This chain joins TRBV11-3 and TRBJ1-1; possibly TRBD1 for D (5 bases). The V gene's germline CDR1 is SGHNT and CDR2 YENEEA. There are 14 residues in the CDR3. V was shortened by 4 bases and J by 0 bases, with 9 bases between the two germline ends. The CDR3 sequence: CASSWGGMNTEAFF. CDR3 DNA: TGTGCCAGCAGCTGGGGGGGTATGAACACTGAAGCTTTCTTT.

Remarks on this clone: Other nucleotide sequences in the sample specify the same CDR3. The CDR3 loop reads CASSPRTGENEQFF. DNA of the CDR3: TGCGCCAGCAGCCCTAGGACAGGGGAGAATGAGCAGTTCTTC. The chain uses TRBV5-1 and TRBJ2-1; TRBD1 aligns across 9 bases. Germline-derived CDR1 and CDR2 are SGHRS and YFSETQ. The CDR3 runs to 14 residues. V lost 4 bases and J lost 7; bases outside the gene matches: 6.

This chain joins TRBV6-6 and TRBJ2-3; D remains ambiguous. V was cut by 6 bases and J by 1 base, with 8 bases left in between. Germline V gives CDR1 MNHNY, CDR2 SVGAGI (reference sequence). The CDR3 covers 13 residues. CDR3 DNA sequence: TGTGCCAGCAGACCGCTTGGCACAGATACGCAGTATTTT. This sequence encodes CASRPLGTDTQYF.

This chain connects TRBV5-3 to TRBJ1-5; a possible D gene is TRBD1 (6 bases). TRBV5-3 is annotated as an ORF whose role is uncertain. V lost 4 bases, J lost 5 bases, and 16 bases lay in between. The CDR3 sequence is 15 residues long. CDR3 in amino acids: CARSLEGDRDQPQHF. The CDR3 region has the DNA TGTGCCAGAAGCCTAGAGGGGGACCGCGATCAGCCCCAGCATTTT.

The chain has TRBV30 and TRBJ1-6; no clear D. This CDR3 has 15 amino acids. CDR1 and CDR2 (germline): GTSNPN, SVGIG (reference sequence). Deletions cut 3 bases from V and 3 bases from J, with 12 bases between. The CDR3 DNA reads TGTGCCTGGAGGCCCGGGGAATTCTATAATTCACCCCTCCACTTT. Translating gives CAWRPGEFYNSPLHF.

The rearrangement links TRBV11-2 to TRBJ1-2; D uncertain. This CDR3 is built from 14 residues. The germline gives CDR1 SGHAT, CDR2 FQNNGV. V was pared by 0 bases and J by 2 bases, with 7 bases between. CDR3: CASSLEPLNYGYTF. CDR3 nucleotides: TGTGCCAGCAGCTTAGAGCCACTCAACTATGGCTACACCTTC. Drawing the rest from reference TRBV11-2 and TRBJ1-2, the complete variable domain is EAGVAQSPRYKIIEKRQSVAFWCNPISGHATLYWYQQILGQGPKLLIQFQNNGVVDDSQLPKDRFSAERLKGVDSTLKIQPAKLEDSAVYLCASSLEPLNYGYTFGSGTRLTVV.

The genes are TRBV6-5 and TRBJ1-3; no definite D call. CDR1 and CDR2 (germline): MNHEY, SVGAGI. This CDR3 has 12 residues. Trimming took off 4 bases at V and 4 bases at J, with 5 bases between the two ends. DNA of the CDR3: TGTGCCAGCAGTTCGGTCGGAAACACCATATATTTT. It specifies CASSSVGNTIYF.

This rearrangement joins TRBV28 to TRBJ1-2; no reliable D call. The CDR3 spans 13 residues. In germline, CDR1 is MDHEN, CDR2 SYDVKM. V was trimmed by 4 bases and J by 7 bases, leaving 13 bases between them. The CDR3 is CASSWKGIGGYTF. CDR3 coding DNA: TGTGCCAGCAGTTGGAAGGGCATCGGTGGCTACACCTTC.

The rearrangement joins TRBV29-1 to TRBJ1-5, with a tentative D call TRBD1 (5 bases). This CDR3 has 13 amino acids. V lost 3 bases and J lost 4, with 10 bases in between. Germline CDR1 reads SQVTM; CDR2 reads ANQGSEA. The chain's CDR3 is CSVDYGGNQPQHF. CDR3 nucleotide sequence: TGCAGCGTTGATTACGGGGGGAATCAGCCCCAGCATTTT.

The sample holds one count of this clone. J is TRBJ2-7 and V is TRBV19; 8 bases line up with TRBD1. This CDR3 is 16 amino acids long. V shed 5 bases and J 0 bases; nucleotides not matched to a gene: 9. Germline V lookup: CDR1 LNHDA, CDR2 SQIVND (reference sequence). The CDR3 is CASSPPWTGSSYEQYF. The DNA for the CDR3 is TGTGCCAGTAGTCCACCCTGGACAGGGAGCTCCTACGAGCAGTACTTC.

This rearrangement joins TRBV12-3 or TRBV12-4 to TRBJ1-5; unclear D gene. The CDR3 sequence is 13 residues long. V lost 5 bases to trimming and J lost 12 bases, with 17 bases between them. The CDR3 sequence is CASSVTRDTDQHF. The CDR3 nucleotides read TGTGCCAGCAGTGTAACACGGGATACGGACCAGCATTTT.

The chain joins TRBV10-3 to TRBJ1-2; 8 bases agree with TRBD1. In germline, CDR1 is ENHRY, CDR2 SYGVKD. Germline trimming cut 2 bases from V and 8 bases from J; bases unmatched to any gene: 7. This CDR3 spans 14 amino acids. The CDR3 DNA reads TGTGCCATCAGTGAGCTTGGACAGGGAAGGGGCTACACCTTC. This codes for CAISELGQGRGYTF.